Shown below are 17 T cell receptor beta chains from a single sample sequenced in a study of low-dose radiotherapy and immunotherapy resistance in tumors (dated 2022 in TCRdb). First-strand cDNA was synthesized using Superscript III and a set of TRAV- and TRBV-specific primers, so that both TCRalpha and TCRbeta chains were covered. TCRs were amplified with Phusion for 15 to 25 PCR cycles using a constant-region primer together with the adapter attached to the V primers. TCRdb trimmed public reads at Q25 via fastp, called clones via MiXCR and kept in-frame beta chains. Each entry is one CDR3 protein sequence, shown with its most common DNA and genes. The sample includes about 17,000 distinct CDR3 sequences, with about two thirds observed a single time. Under 6.5% of the sample goes to the ten largest clones. These receptors were obtained from a human donor with advanced metastatic prostate, ovarian, gallbladder or colorectal cancer (not recorded which). This table probably holds off-target reads from a library built for another chain.

The chain has TRBV20-1 and TRBJ1-5, with TRBD1 matching 11 bases. Germline V gene lookup returns CDR1 DFQATT and CDR2 SNEGSKA (reference sequence). V lost 6 bases, J lost 6 bases, and 10 bases stayed unmatched. The CDR3 covers 15 residues. The CDR3 DNA is TGCAGTGCAAGGTCCCGGACAGGGGGCTTTCAGCCCCAGCATTTT. This gives the protein CSARSRTGGFQPQHF.

The chain uses TRBV28 and TRBJ1-5; the match to TRBD1 covers 7 bases. V gave up 6 bases and J gave up 5 bases; unmatched junction bases: 19. Per germline, CDR1 MDHEN and CDR2 SYDVKM. CDR3 length: 18 residues. The CDR3 here is CASSPGRGPHASDQPQHF. Written as DNA, the CDR3 is TGTGCCAGCAGCCCGGGGAGGGGGCCCCACGCCTCCGATCAGCCCCAGCATTTT.

The rearrangement uses TRBV29-1 and TRBJ2-4; possibly TRBD2 for D (5 bases). V was clipped by 4 bases and J by 5 bases, with 15 bases between them. CDR3 length: 14 amino acids. Germline assignment: CDR1 SQVTM and CDR2 ANQGSEA. The CDR3, as DNA: TGCAGCGTTGGCAAGGGCGGGTGGCAAAACATTCAGTACTTC. It is translated as CSVGKGGWQNIQYF.

CDR3 bases: TGTGCCACCAGCAAAGCTATGTCAGCAGCCTACAATGAGCAGTTCTTC. Its protein is CATSKAMSAAYNEQFF. The chain couples TRBV15 to TRBJ2-1; D unclear. The germline V gene has CDR1 LNHNV and CDR2 YYDKDF (reference sequence). V was trimmed by 4 bases and J by 2 bases, leaving 15 bases between them. The CDR3 runs to 16 residues.

This rearrangement joins TRBV27 to TRBJ2-1; no firm D call. V lost 7 bases and J 3 bases, leaving 7 bases between the germline ends. This CDR3 is 12 amino acids long. From germline, CDR1 is MNHEY and CDR2 SMNVEV (reference sequence). CDR3 in DNA: TGTGCCAGCAAACAAGACTACAATGAGCAGTTCTTC. Amino acid sequence: CASKQDYNEQFF.

The chain has TRBV2 and TRBJ1-5; D gene uncertain. Germline V gene data show CDR1 as SNHLY and CDR2 as FYNNEI. V was shortened by 7 bases and J by 2 bases, with 9 bases between the two germline ends. The CDR3 contains 13 residues. This CDR3 reads CASTGDGNQPQHF. In DNA, the CDR3 is TGTGCCAGCACGGGAGACGGCAATCAGCCCCAGCATTTT.

This sequence joins TRBV6-5 and TRBJ1-2; TRBD1 aligns across 8 bases. Germline CDR1 reads MNHEY; CDR2 reads SVGAGI. The CDR3 covers 13 residues. Losses at the gene ends were 6 bases for V and 8 bases for J; bases not matched to a gene: 8. As DNA, the CDR3 is TGTGCCAGCAGACGAAGACAGGGGTCGGGCTACACCTTC. It translates to CASRRRQGSGYTF.

The V and J genes are TRBV12-5 and TRBJ2-2; D call uncertain. Trimming removed 7 bases from V and 1 base from J, with 10 bases in between. Germline assignment: CDR1 LGHNT and CDR2 FRNRAP. The CDR3 is made up of 14 amino acids. CDR3 DNA: TGTGCTAGTGCCCAGGACGGGAACACCGGGGAGCTGTTTTTT. Translation: CASAQDGNTGELFF.

There are a few counts of this clonotype. The V call is TRBV21-1, the J call TRBJ2-7; the table names TRBD1, a call not compared with the DNA. TRBV21-1 is a pseudogene segment. This CDR3 is 14 amino acids long. Here the CDR3 DNA reads TGTGCTACATCCACCGGACAGTACATCTCCGAGCAGTACTTC. This sequence encodes CATSTGQYISEQYF.

The CDR3 coding sequence is TGCGCCAGCAGCCCGCGGGGTGGCACCGGGGAGCTGTTTTTT. It encodes CASSPRGGTGELFF. V usage is TRBV5-1 and J usage is TRBJ2-2, with D tentatively TRBD2 (6 bases). This CDR3 is built from 14 residues. Trimming left V 4 bases short and J 4 bases short, with 11 bases between. CDR1 and CDR2 from the germline V gene are SGHRS and YFSETQ.

The chain uses TRBV29-1 and TRBJ2-7; TRBD2 might be the D (6 bases). CDR1 SQVTM and CDR2 ANQGSEA come from the germline V gene. Trimming removed 7 bases from V and 7 bases from J, with 23 bases in between. This CDR3 is built from 14 residues. CDR3 loop: CSAGGGYRSGEQYF. The CDR3, as DNA: TGCAGCGCCGGGGGAGGCTATCGCTCGGGAGAGCAGTACTTC.

The chain is built from TRBV6-1 and TRBJ2-1, with TRBD2 identical over 8 bases. V was clipped by 5 bases and J by 8 bases; unmatched bases: 11. Per the germline V gene, CDR1 is MNHNS and CDR2 is SASEGT. This CDR3 has 15 amino acids. The CDR3 bases are TGTGCCAGCAGTTATTGGACGGGAGGGCCGGATGAGCAGTTCTTC. Translating it yields CASSYWTGGPDEQFF.

The CDR3 is CASSQGSNEQFF. CDR3 DNA: TGTGCCAGCAGCCAGGGTAGCAATGAGCAGTTCTTC. The chain uses TRBV7-6 and TRBJ2-1, with a tentative D call TRBD1 (5 bases). Germline CDR1 is SGHVS and CDR2 is FNYEAQ. The CDR3 is 12 residues long. V dropped 5 bases and J dropped 6 bases, with 8 bases sitting between them.

Comment on this clonotype: An end of the junction differs from the germline gene, which may be a read error. This chain joins TRBV7-1 and TRBJ2-2, with D hard to call. TRBV7-1 is an open reading frame whose function is uncertain. There are 12 residues in the CDR3. The CDR3 region is CASSPARGELFF. CDR3 DNA sequence: TGTGCCAGCAGCCCAGCCCGCGGGGAGCTGTTTTTT.

The chain is built from TRBV27 and TRBJ2-1, with D unclear. Per the germline V gene, CDR1 is MNHEY and CDR2 is SMNVEV (reference sequence). CDR3 length: 12 amino acids. Deletions cut 4 bases from V and 5 bases from J, with 6 bases between. CDR3 residues: CASSWQDNEQFF. CDR3 DNA sequence: TGTGCCAGCAGTTGGCAGGACAATGAGCAGTTCTTC.

The V and J genes are TRBV18 and TRBJ2-3; D is undetermined. The V end was cut by 0 bases, the J end by 4 bases, with 8 bases between. The CDR3 is 14 residues long. From germline, CDR1 is KGHSH and CDR2 LQKENI. CDR3: CASSPPTGPDTQYF. Here the CDR3 DNA reads TGTGCCAGCTCACCACCGACCGGGCCAGATACGCAGTATTTT.

Concerning this clonotype: A read error may account for a junction end that differs from germline. V usage is TRBV30 and J usage is TRBJ1-6; perhaps TRBD1 as D (5 bases). Germline V gene lookup returns CDR1 GTSNPN and CDR2 SVGIG (reference sequence). CDR3 length: 14 residues. The CDR3: CSWRPDNNNSPLHF. DNA for the CDR3: TGTTCCTGGAGACCGGACAACAATAATTCACCCCTCCACTTT.